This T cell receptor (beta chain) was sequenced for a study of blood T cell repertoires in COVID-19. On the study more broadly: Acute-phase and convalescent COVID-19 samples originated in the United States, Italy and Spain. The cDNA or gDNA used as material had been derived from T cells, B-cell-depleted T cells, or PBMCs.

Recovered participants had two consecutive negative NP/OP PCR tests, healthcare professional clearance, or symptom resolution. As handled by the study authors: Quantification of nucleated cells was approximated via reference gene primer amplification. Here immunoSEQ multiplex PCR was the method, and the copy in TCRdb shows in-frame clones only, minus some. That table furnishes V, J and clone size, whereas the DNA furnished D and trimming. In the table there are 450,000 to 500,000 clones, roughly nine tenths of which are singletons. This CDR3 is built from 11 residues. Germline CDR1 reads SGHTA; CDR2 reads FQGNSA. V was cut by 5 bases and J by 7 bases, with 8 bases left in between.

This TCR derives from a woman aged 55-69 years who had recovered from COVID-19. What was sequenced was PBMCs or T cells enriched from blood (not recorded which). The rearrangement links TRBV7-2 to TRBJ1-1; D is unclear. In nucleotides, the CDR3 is TGTGCCAGCAGCCCATGGCATGAAGCTTTCTTT. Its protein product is CASSPWHEAFF.